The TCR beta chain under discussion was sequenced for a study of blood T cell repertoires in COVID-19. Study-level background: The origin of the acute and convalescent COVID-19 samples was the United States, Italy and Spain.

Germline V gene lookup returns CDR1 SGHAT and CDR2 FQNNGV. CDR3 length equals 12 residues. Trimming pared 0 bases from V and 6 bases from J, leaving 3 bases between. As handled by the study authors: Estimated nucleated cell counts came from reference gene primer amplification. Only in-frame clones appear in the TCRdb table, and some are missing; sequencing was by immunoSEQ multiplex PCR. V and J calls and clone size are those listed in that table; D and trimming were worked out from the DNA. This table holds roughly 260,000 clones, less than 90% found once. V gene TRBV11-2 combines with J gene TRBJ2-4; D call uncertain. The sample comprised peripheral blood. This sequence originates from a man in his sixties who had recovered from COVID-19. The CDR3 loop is CASSLDRNIQYF. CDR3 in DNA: TGTGCCAGCAGCTTAGACAGAAACATTCAGTACTTC. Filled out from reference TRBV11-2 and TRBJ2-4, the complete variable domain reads EAGVAQSPRYKIIEKRQSVAFWCNPISGHATLYWYQQILGQGPKLLIQFQNNGVVDDSQLPKDRFSAERLKGVDSTLKIQPAKLEDSAVYLCASSLDRNIQYFGAGTRLSVL.